One and the same sample provided the 30 T cell receptor beta chains below, sequenced in a study of cytomegalovirus exposure and HLA in healthy donors. 60 Vbeta and 13 Jbeta primers were used in PCR. This table comes from immunoSEQ multiplex PCR, and its TCRdb copy is limited to in-frame clones, with some not included. The sample holds 40,000 to 45,000 clones. Input material: PBMCs. Receptors were obtained from a young man in good health and CMV-seronegative.

The chain recombines TRBV6-5 with TRBJ1-2; D remains unclear. Trimming removed 11 bases from V and 3 bases from J, with 19 bases in between. The CDR3 extends over 14 amino acids. The germline V gene has CDR1 MNHEY and CDR2 SVGAGI. The DNA of the CDR3 is TGTGCCGGAGGCGTGGCAGGCTTAGACTATGGCTACACCTTC. Residues: CAGGVAGLDYGYTF.

The J gene is TRBJ2-5, the V gene TRBV6-1, with TRBD1 identical over 7 bases. V shed 3 bases, J shed 5 bases, and the junction held 0 bases outside the gene matches. This CDR3 is built from 12 residues. Looked up from germline, CDR1 is MNHNS and CDR2 is SASEGT. CDR3 protein: CASSDRGETQYF. In nucleotides, the CDR3 is TGTGCCAGCAGTGACAGGGGGGAGACCCAGTACTTC.

This chain joins TRBV29-1 and TRBJ2-7; tentatively, D is TRBD2 (6 bases). V lost 3 bases and J 2 bases, leaving 11 bases between the germline ends. The germline V gene encodes CDR1 SQVTM and CDR2 ANQGSEA. This CDR3 has 13 amino acids. CDR3 nucleotides: TGCAGCGTTGAGCTAGCGCACGCCTACGAGCAGTACTTC. Encoded protein: CSVELAHAYEQYF.

The chain uses TRBV11-2 and TRBJ2-7; perhaps TRBD1 as D (6 bases). The germline V gene has CDR1 SGHAT and CDR2 FQNNGV. Trimming cost V 0 bases and J 9 bases, with 18 bases left between them. The CDR3 totals 15 residues. The CDR3 region is CASSLDSGHEYLQYF. For the CDR3, the DNA is TGTGCCAGCAGCTTAGACTCGGGACACGAGTATCTGCAGTACTTC.

J is TRBJ1-5 and V is TRBV19; 7 nucleotides align to TRBD1. Trimming cost V 7 bases and J 1 base; bases outside gene matches: 4. Germline loops: CDR1 LNHDA, CDR2 SQIVND (reference sequence). The CDR3 is made up of 14 amino acids. CDR3 bases: TGTGCCAGTAATACGGGACAGAGCAATCAGCCCCAGCATTTT. Translating gives CASNTGQSNQPQHF.

The chain employs TRBV19 and TRBJ2-2; D is perhaps TRBD2 (5 bases). The germline CDR1 and CDR2 sequences are LNHDA and SQIVND (reference sequence). Trimming left V 4 bases short and J 7 bases short, with 13 bases between. The CDR3 runs 14 residues. CDR3 DNA: TGTGCCAGTAGTAAGGCGAAGGCGGGCGGGGAGCTGTTTTTT. Its translation is CASSKAKAGGELFF.

This chain links TRBV29-1 with TRBJ2-1, with 11 positions matching TRBD1. Germline values: CDR1 SQVTM, CDR2 ANQGSEA. The CDR3 sequence is 14 residues long. CDR3 nucleotides: TGCAGTTCACCCGGGACAGGGGGGGACAATGAGCAGTTCTTC. It codes for CSSPGTGGDNEQFF.

The chain joins TRBV9 to TRBJ2-5; tentative D call: TRBD2 (5 bases). Germline CDR1 and CDR2: SGDLS and YYNGEE. V dropped 4 bases and J dropped 5 bases, with 18 bases sitting between them. This CDR3 is built from 15 residues. The CDR3 spells CASSPHGGPLETQYF. CDR3 nucleotide sequence: TGTGCCAGCAGCCCCCACGGAGGACCGTTGGAGACCCAGTACTTC.

This chain links TRBV5-1 with TRBJ2-1; TRBD2 matches 11 bases. J lost 6 bases, V lost 4 bases, and 9 bases had no gene match. The CDR3 contains 16 residues. From germline, CDR1 is SGHRS and CDR2 YFSETQ. As DNA, the CDR3 is TGCGCCAGCAGCCCTCAGGTTAGCGGGAGGGCCAATGAGCAGTTCTTC. This translates into CASSPQVSGRANEQFF.

The V gene is TRBV5-4, the J gene TRBJ1-1; TRBD1 aligns across 9 bases. J gave up 6 bases and V 4 bases, and 7 bases lay outside the gene matches. The germline V gene encodes CDR1 SGHNT and CDR2 YYREEE (reference sequence). The CDR3 has 14 amino acids. CDR3 amino acids: CASSARGQGSEAFF. In DNA form, the CDR3 reads TGTGCCAGCAGCGCGAGGGGACAGGGCTCTGAAGCTTTCTTT.

CDR3 amino acids: CASSVVGTGRSEQYF. Here the CDR3 DNA reads TGTGCCAGCAGCGTAGTAGGGACAGGCAGATCCGAGCAGTACTTC. The chain is built from TRBV9 and TRBJ2-7; 8 bases are a match to TRBD1. The CDR3 contains 15 residues. V trimming: 0 bases; J trimming: 6 bases; junction bases outside the gene matches: 8. CDR1 and CDR2 (germline): SGDLS, YYNGEE.

V usage is TRBV6-5 and J usage is TRBJ2-2, with D tentatively TRBD2 (6 bases). CDR3 length: 15 amino acids. Trimming removed 6 bases at V and 4 bases at J, with 15 bases between. Germline V gene sequence: CDR1 MNHEY, CDR2 SVGAGI. This CDR3 reads CASRQIRDFTGELFF. In DNA form, the CDR3 reads TGTGCCAGCAGACAAATCCGGGACTTCACCGGGGAGCTGTTTTTT.

V usage is TRBV19 and J usage is TRBJ1-5, with 9 bases that match TRBD1. The trim removed 5 bases at V and 1 base at J, leaving 3 bases unmatched. This CDR3 spans 15 amino acids. Germline V lookup: CDR1 LNHDA, CDR2 SQIVND (reference sequence). CDR3 nucleotides: TGTGCCAGTAGTCCGGGACAGGGAAGCAATCAGCCCCAGCATTTT. Translated: CASSPGQGSNQPQHF.

The CDR3 here is CASSPAGVPSYTQYF. CDR3 DNA sequence: TGCGCCAGCAGCCCAGCGGGGGTCCCGTCCTATACGCAGTATTTT. The V and J genes are TRBV4-3 and TRBJ2-3; 8 nucleotides line up with TRBD2. Germline CDR1 LGHNA, CDR2 YSLEER. The length of the CDR3 is 15 residues. With V trimmed by 4 bases and J by 7 bases, 10 bases remained unmatched.

The chain has TRBV9 and TRBJ2-2; D gene ambiguous. Looked up from germline, CDR1 is SGDLS and CDR2 is YYNGEE. V lost 0 bases, J lost 6 bases, and 9 bases lay in between. CDR3 length: 14 residues. The DNA of the CDR3 is TGTGCCAGCAGCGTAGGGAGTACGGCCGGGGAGCTGTTTTTT. This sequence encodes CASSVGSTAGELFF.

V and J are TRBV15 and TRBJ1-2, with TRBD1 matching over 8 bases. The CDR3 covers 17 residues. J gave up 2 bases and V 0 bases, and 8 bases lay outside the gene matches. The germline CDR1 and CDR2 sequences are LNHNV and YYDKDF (reference sequence). CDR3: CATSRDLEQGENYGYTF. For the CDR3, the DNA is TGTGCCACCAGCAGAGATTTAGAACAGGGGGAAAACTATGGCTACACCTTC. The full variable domain, in which reference TRBV15 and TRBJ1-2 provide the parts outside the CDR3, is DAMVIQNPRYQVTQFGKPVTLSCSQTLNHNVMYWYQQKSSQAPKLLFHYYDKDFNNEADTPDNFQSRRPNTSFCFLDIRSPGLGDTAMYLCATSRDLEQGENYGYTFGSGTRLTVV.

The chain joins TRBV12-5 to TRBJ2-2; 11 bases are a match to TRBD2. CDR3 length: 16 amino acids. Looked up from germline, CDR1 is LGHNT and CDR2 is FRNRAP. The ends lost 5 bases at V and 4 bases at J; junction bases unmatched: 6. CDR3: CASGPGLAGPTGELFF. Here the CDR3 DNA reads TGTGCTAGTGGTCCCGGACTAGCGGGTCCCACCGGGGAGCTGTTTTTT.

This chain uses TRBV28 with TRBJ2-1; TRBD1 matches at 8 bases. Trimming removed 1 base from V and 7 bases from J; junction bases left unmatched: 9. The CDR3 length is 16 residues. Germline assignment: CDR1 MDHEN and CDR2 SYDVKM. The CDR3 here is CASSLLSGGLRNEQFF. CDR3 DNA: TGTGCCAGCAGTTTATTGTCAGGGGGCCTTAGAAATGAGCAGTTCTTC.

The V gene is TRBV6-5, the J gene TRBJ1-1; TRBD1 aligns across 10 bases. Germline V gene data show CDR1 as MNHEY and CDR2 as SVGAGI. After removal of 5 bases from V and 7 bases from J, the junction contained 1 base not matched to a gene. CDR3 size: 12 residues. DNA of the CDR3: TGTGCCAGCAGTAGGGACAGGGGTGAAGCTTTCTTT. Protein sequence: CASSRDRGEAFF.

This chain uses TRBV4-3 with TRBJ1-4; D not certain. This CDR3 has 16 residues. The germline V and J ends were trimmed by 1 base and 2 bases, with 11 bases remaining between them. Germline V gene data show CDR1 as LGHNA and CDR2 as YSLEER. This chain's CDR3 is CASSQGSRGTNEKLFF. CDR3 DNA: TGCGCCAGCAGCCAAGGGAGTAGAGGGACTAATGAAAAACTGTTTTTT.

V is TRBV6-1 and J is TRBJ1-3; D not certain. This CDR3 is built from 13 residues. V dropped 8 bases and J dropped 7 bases, with 15 bases sitting between them. The germline V gene encodes CDR1 MNHNS and CDR2 SASEGT. The CDR3 bases are TGTGCCAGCGAAGGAGGTACGGGGAACACCATATATTTT. Translation gives CASEGGTGNTIYF.

V is TRBV7-9 and J is TRBJ2-1; a possible D gene is TRBD2 (5 bases). The CDR3 is 15 residues long. Germline CDR1 SEHNR, CDR2 FQNEAQ (reference sequence). Deletions cut 2 bases from V and 1 base from J, with 9 bases between. The CDR3 here is CASSLMGESYNEQFF. Written as DNA, the CDR3 is TGTGCCAGCAGCTTAATGGGAGAATCCTACAATGAGCAGTTCTTC.

Regarding this clone: One junction end does not reproduce the germline sequence, and a read error may be involved. For the CDR3, the DNA is TGTGCCAGAAGTGTATCCTACGAGCAGTACTTC. Amino acid sequence: CARSVSYEQYF. This chain connects TRBV6-1 to TRBJ2-7; the D is unclear. CDR3 length equals 11 residues. CDR1 is MNHNS, CDR2 SASEGT, per germline.

The genes are TRBV10-3 and TRBJ2-1, with a tentative D call TRBD2 (7 bases). Germline-derived CDR1 and CDR2 are ENHRY and SYGVKD. V was clipped by 0 bases and J by 5 bases, with 14 bases between them. This CDR3 is built from 16 residues. The CDR3 bases are TGTGCCATCAGTGAGTCGCGGGGGCTAAATAACAATGAGCAGTTCTTC. It translates to CAISESRGLNNNEQFF.

The rearrangement uses TRBV25-1 and TRBJ2-3; TRBD2 might be the D (5 bases). The CDR3 contains 15 residues. Germline CDR1 reads MGHDK; CDR2 reads SYGVNS. The V end lost 1 base, the J end lost 4 bases, and 12 bases lay between the germline ends. This chain's CDR3 is CASSEFRRLSDTQYF. The CDR3, as DNA: TGTGCCAGCAGTGAATTCAGGAGGCTCTCAGATACGCAGTATTTT.

The genes are TRBV18 and TRBJ2-7; tentatively, D is TRBD1 (5 bases). The CDR3 is made up of 16 amino acids. CDR1 is KGHSH, CDR2 LQKENI, per germline. With 2 bases removed from V and 3 bases from J, the gap between germline ends came to 17 bases. CDR3 sequence reads: CASSPEEGKGLYEQYF. The CDR3 DNA reads TGTGCCAGCTCACCAGAAGAAGGGAAGGGGCTCTACGAGCAGTACTTC.

The CDR3 DNA reads as TGTGCCACCAGCATGTCGGGATCCCCTCCGGATGAGCAGTACTTC. It yields the protein CATSMSGSPPDEQYF. This chain joins TRBV15 and TRBJ2-7; perhaps TRBD2 as D (5 bases). CDR3 length equals 15 residues. Germline lookup yields CDR1 LNHNV and CDR2 YYDKDF (reference sequence). V dropped 4 bases and J dropped 7 bases, with 20 bases sitting between them. The variable domain in full, completed from reference TRBV15 and TRBJ2-7, reads DAMVIQNPRYQVTQFGKPVTLSCSQTLNHNVMYWYQQKSSQAPKLLFHYYDKDFNNEADTPDNFQSRRPNTSFCFLDIRSPGLGDTAMYLCATSMSGSPPDEQYFGPGTRLTVT.

V usage is TRBV29-1 and J usage is TRBJ2-1, with D unclear. V lost 3 bases and J lost 8, with 17 bases in between. Per germline, CDR1 SQVTM and CDR2 ANQGSEA. The CDR3 extends over 14 amino acids. The CDR3 DNA reads as TGCAGCGTTGACCCACCGCAAACTCGGGATGAGCAGTTCTTC. Protein: CSVDPPQTRDEQFF.

The chain is built from TRBV5-4 and TRBJ2-1, with D perhaps matching TRBD2 (6 bases). V was shortened by 3 bases and J by 10 bases, with 17 bases between the two germline ends. The CDR3 has 14 amino acids. CDR1 and CDR2 (germline): SGHNT, YYREEE (reference sequence). The DNA for the CDR3 is TGTGCCAGCAGCTCGGGAAAACCGGGGGAGGAGCAGTTCTTC. It translates to CASSSGKPGEEQFF.

The chain recombines TRBV29-1 with TRBJ2-3; 8 positions agree with TRBD1. This CDR3 contains 17 residues. With V trimmed by 7 bases and J by 3 bases, 18 bases remained unmatched. Germline V gives CDR1 SQVTM, CDR2 ANQGSEA. This CDR3 is CSGARAGGVRRTDTQYF. DNA of the CDR3: TGCAGCGGGGCCCGGGCAGGGGGCGTTAGAAGGACAGATACGCAGTATTTT.